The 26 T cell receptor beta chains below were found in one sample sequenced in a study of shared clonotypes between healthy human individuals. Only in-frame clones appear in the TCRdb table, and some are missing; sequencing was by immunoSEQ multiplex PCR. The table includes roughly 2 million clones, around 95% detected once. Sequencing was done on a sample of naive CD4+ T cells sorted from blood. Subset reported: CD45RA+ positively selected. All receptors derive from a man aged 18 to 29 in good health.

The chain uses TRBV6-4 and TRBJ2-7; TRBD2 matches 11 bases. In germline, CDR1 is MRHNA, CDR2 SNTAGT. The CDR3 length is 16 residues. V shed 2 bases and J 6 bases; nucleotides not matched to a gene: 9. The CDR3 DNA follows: TGTGCCAGCAGTGACCCTATAGCGGGAGGGACCCTCGAGCAGTACTTC. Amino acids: CASSDPIAGGTLEQYF.

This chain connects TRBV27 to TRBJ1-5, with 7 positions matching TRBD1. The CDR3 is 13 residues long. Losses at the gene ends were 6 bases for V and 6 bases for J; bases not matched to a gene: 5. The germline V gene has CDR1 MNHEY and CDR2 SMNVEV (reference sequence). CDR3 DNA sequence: TGTGCCAGCAGCGACAGGGCTGTTCAGCCCCAGCATTTT. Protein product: CASSDRAVQPQHF.

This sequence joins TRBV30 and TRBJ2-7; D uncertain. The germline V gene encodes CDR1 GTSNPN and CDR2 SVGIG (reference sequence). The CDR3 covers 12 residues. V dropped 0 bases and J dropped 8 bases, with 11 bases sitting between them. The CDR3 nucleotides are TGTGCCTGGAGTGTACTCCTAGAGCAGCAGTACTTC. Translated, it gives CAWSVLLEQQYF. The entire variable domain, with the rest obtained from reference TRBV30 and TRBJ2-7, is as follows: SQTIHQWPATLVQPVGSPLSLECTVEGTSNPNLYWYRQAAGRGLQLLFYSVGIGQISSEVPQNLSASRPQDRQFILSSKKLLLSDSGFYLCAWSVLLEQQYFGPGTRLTVT.

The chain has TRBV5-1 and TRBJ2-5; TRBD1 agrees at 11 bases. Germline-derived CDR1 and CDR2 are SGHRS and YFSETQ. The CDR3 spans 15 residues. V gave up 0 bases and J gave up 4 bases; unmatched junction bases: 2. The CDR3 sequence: CASSLGGTGGETQYF. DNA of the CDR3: TGCGCCAGCAGCTTGGGAGGGACAGGGGGAGAGACCCAGTACTTC.

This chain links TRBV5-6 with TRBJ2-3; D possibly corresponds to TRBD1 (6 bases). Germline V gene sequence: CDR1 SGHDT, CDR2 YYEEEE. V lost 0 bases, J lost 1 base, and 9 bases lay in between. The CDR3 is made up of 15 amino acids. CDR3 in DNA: TGTGCCAGCAGCTTGGAGGCAGGGGGCACAGATACGCAGTATTTT. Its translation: CASSLEAGGTDTQYF. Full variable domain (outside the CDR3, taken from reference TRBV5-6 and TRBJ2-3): DAGVTQSPTHLIKTRGQQVTLRCSPKSGHDTVSWYQQALGQGPQFIFQYYEEEERQRGNFPDRFSGHQFPNYSSELNVNALLLGDSALYLCASSLEAGGTDTQYFGPGTRLTVL.

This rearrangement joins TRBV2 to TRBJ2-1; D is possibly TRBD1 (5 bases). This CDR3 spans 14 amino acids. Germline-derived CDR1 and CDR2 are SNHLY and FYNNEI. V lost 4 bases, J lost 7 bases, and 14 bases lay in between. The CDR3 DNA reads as TGTGCCAGCAGTGTACAGGTAAGTCTGAATGAGCAGTTCTTC. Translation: CASSVQVSLNEQFF.

CDR3 sequence reads: CASSLREGLGNSPLHF. DNA for the CDR3: TGTGCCAGTAGTTTGCGTGAAGGGTTGGGGAATTCACCCCTCCACTTT. V and J are TRBV19 and TRBJ1-6; no firm D call. This CDR3 has 16 residues. Trimming took off 5 bases at V and 7 bases at J, with 18 bases between the two ends. Germline CDR1 and CDR2: LNHDA and SQIVND (reference sequence).

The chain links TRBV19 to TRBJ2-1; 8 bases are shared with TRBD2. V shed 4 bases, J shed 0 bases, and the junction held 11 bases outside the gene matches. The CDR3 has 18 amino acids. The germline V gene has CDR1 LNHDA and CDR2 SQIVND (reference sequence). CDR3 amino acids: CASSTSVGGGNSYNEQFF. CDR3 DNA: TGTGCCAGTAGTACTTCGGTGGGCGGGGGGAACTCCTACAATGAGCAGTTCTTC. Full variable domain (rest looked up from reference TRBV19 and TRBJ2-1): DGGITQSPKYLFRKEGQNVTLSCEQNLNHDAMYWYRQDPGQGLRLIYYSQIVNDFQKGDIAEGYSVSREKKESFPLTVTSAQKNPTAFYLCASSTSVGGGNSYNEQFFGPGTRLTVL.

This chain's CDR3 is CASSYIDSNQPQHF. The CDR3 DNA reads TGTGCCAGCAGTTACATCGATAGCAATCAGCCCCAGCATTTT. This chain links TRBV6-6 with TRBJ1-5; D remains unclear. Trimming cost V 2 bases and J 0 bases, with 5 bases left between them. This CDR3 is 14 amino acids long. The germline gives CDR1 MNHNY, CDR2 SVGAGI (reference sequence).

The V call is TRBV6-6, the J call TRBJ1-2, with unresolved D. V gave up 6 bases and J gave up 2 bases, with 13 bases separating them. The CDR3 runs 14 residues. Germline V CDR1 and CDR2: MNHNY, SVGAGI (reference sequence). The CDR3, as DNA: TGTGCCAGCAGCCTACCCGGGGAAAACTATGGCTACACCTTC. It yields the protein CASSLPGENYGYTF.

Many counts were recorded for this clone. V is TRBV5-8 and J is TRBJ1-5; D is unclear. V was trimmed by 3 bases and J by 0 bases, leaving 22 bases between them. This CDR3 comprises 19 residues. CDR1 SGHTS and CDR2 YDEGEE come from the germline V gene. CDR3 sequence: CASSSWAADAGGSNQPQHF. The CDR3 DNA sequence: TGTGCCAGCAGCTCCTGGGCGGCTGATGCGGGTGGTAGCAATCAGCCCCAGCATTTT. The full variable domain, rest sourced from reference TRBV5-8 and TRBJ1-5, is EAGVTQSPTHLIKTRGQQATLRCSPISGHTSVYWYQQALGLGLQFLLWYDEGEERNRGNFPPRFSGRQFPNYSSELNVNALELEDSALYLCASSSWAADAGGSNQPQHFGDGTRLSIL.

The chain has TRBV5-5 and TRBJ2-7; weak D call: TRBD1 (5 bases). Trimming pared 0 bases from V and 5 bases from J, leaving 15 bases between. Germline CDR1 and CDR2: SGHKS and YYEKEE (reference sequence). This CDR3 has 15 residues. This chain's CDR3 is CASSLAPTGAHEQYF. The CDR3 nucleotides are TGTGCCAGCAGCTTGGCCCCCACAGGTGCCCACGAGCAGTACTTC.

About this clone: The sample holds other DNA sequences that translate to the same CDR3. Here the CDR3 reads CASSLNRYEQYF. Written as DNA, the CDR3 is TGCGCCAGCAGCTTGAACCGATACGAGCAGTACTTC. The V call is TRBV5-1, the J call TRBJ2-7; no clear D gene. Trimming left V 1 base short and J 4 bases short, with 6 bases between. CDR1 is SGHRS and CDR2 is YFSETQ in the germline V gene. CDR3 size: 12 residues. Based on the CDR3 plus reference TRBV5-1 and TRBJ2-7, the full variable domain is KAGVTQTPRYLIKTRGQQVTLSCSPISGHRSVSWYQQTPGQGLQFLFEYFSETQRNKGNFPGRFSGRQFSNSRSEMNVSTLELGDSALYLCASSLNRYEQYFGPGTRLTVT.

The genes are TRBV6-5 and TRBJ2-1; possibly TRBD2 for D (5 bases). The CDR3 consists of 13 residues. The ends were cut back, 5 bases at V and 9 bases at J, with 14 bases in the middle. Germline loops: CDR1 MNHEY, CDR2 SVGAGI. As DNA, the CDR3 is TGTGCCAGCAGTATTGGACTCCCTGGTGAGCAGTTCTTC. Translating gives CASSIGLPGEQFF.

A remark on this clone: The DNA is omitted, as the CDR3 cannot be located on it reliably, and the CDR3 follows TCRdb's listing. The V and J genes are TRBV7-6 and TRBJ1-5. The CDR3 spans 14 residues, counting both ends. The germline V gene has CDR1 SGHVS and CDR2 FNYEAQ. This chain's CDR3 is CASSFGPGNQPQHF.

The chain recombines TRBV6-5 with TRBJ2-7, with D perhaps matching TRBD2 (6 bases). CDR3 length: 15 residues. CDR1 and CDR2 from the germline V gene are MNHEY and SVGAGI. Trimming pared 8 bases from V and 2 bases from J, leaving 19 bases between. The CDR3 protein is CASGKNSGTAYEQYF. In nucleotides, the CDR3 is TGTGCCAGCGGCAAAAATAGCGGAACCGCCTACGAGCAGTACTTC.

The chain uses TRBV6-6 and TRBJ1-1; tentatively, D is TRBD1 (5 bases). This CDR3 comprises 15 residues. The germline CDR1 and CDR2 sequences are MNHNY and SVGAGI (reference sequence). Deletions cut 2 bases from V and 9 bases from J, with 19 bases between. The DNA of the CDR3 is TGTGCCAGCAGTTACGAGGGGTTAGGTCGGCCCCAAGCTTTCTTT. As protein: CASSYEGLGRPQAFF.

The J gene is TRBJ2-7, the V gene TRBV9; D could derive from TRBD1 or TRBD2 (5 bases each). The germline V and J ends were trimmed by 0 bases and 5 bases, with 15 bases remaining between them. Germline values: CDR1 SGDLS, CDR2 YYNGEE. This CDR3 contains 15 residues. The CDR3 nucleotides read TGTGCCAGCAGCGTAGGCGTGGGGGTGGCCCACGAGCAGTACTTC. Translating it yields CASSVGVGVAHEQYF.

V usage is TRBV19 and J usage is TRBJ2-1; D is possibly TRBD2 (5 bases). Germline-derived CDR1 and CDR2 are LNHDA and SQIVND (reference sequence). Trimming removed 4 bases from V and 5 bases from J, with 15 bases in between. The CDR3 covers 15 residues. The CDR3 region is CASSKSGKRDNEQFF. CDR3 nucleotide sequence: TGTGCCAGTAGTAAATCGGGGAAAAGGGACAATGAGCAGTTCTTC.

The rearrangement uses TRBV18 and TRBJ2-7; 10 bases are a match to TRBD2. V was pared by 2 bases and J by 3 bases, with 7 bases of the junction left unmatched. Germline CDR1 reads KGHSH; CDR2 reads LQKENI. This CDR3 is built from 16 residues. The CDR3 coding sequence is TGTGCCAGCTCACCAAGAGCGGGAGGGAATTACTACGAGCAGTACTTC. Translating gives CASSPRAGGNYYEQYF.

CDR3 sequence: CASSDFTGAGGYTF. CDR3 nucleotide sequence: TGTGCCAGCAGTGACTTTACAGGGGCGGGTGGCTACACCTTC. This chain links TRBV6-1 with TRBJ1-2; the match to TRBD1 covers 7 bases. Germline V CDR1 and CDR2: MNHNS, SASEGT. This CDR3 is 14 amino acids long. The J segment lost 7 bases and the V segment lost 3 bases, leaving 8 bases of the junction unmatched.

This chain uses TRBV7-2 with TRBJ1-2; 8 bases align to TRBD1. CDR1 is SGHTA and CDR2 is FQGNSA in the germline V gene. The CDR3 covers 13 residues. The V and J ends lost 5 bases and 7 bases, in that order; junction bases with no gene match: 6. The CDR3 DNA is TGTGCCAGCAGCGATCCAGGGGGCTTTGGCTACACCTTC. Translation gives CASSDPGGFGYTF.

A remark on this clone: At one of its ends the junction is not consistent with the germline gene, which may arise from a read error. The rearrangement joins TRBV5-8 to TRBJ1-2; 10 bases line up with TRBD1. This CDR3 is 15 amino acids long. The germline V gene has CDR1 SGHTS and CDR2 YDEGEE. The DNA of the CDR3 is TGTGCCAGCAGTTTGGGACAGGGGTTTGGCTATGGCTACACCTTC. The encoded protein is CASSLGQGFGYGYTF.

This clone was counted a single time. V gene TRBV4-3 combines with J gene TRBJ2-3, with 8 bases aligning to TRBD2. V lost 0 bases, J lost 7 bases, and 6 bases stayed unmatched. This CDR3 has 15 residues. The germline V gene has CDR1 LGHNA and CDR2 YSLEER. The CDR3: CASSQEILAAYTQYF. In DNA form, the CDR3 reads TGCGCCAGCAGCCAAGAGATACTAGCGGCTTATACGCAGTATTTT.

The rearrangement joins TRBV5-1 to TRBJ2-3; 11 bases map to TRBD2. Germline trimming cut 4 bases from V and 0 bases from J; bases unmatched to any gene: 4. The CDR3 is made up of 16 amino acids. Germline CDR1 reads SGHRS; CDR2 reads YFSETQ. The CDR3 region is CASSVGLAASTDTQYF. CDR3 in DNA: TGCGCCAGCAGCGTGGGACTAGCGGCTAGCACAGATACGCAGTATTTT.

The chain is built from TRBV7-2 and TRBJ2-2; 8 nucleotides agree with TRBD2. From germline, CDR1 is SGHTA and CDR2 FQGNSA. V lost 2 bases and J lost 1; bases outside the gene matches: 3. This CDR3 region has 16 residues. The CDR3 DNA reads TGTGCCAGCAGCTTATACACTAGCGGGAACACCGGGGAGCTGTTTTTT. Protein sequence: CASSLYTSGNTGELFF.